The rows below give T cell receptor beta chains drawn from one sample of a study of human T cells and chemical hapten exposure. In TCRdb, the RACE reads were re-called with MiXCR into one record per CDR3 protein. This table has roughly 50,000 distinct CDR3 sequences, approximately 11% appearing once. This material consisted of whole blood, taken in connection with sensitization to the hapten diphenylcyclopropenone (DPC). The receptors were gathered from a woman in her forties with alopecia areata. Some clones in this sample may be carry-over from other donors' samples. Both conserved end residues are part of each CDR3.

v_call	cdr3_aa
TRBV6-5	CASSSRGTEAFF
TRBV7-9	CASSFSDREYEQYF
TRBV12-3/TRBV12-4	CASTPSVHRGPIQETQYF
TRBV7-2	CASSRAPGLAGATSTDTQYF
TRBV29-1	CSVVLGGTAYEQYF
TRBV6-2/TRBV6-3	CASSARDHQPQHF
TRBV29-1	CSVAPDRGTTEAFF
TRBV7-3	CASSQGLAGFNNEQFF
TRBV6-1	CASTLGISEAFF
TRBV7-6	CASSSGHGGGTEAFF
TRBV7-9	CASSLGAGDSGNTIYF
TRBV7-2	CASSARRSTDTQYF
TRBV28	CASSNYGEAFF
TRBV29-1	CSVDEPKQFF
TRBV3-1	CASSLRGGAEAFF
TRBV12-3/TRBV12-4	CASRPRNNSPLHF
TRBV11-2	CASSLRRTEAFF
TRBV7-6	CASSLAMASSYNEQFF
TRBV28	CASSFQNMNTEAFF
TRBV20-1	CSARDQGNTQYF
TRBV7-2	CASSLSGTTYEQYF
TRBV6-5	CASSYLADPTDTQYF
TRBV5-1	CASSFSPLRTSGHTDTQYF
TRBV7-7	CASSLDRGLRSRQYF
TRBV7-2	CASSFTGLNSPLHF
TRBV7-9	CASSLSGGLNTEAFF
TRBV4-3	CASSQDSNRADTQYF
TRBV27	CASRREYNTGELFF
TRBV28	CASTDGGGGEKLFF
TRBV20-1	CSAGPLTEAFF
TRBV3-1	CASSRHYEQYF
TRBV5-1	CASSLDGTYEQYF
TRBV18	CASSPPYREDYGYTF
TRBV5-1	CASSSLDRTLDDGYTF
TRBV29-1	CSVEGQPGETQYF
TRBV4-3	CASSQVLGQGILPQHF